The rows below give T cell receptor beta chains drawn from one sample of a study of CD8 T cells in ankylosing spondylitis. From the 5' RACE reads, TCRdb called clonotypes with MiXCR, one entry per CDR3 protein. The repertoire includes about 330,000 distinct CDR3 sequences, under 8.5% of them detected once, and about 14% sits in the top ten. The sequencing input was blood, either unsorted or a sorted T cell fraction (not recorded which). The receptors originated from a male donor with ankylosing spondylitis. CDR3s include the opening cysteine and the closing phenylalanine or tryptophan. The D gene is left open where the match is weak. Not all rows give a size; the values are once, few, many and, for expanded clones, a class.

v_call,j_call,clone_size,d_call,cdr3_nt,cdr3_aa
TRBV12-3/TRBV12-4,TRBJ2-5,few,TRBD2,TGTGCCAGCAGCCTACTAGCGGGAGTTACGGAGACCCAGTACTTC,CASSLLAGVTETQYF
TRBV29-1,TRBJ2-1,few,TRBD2,TGCAGCGTTGAACCGTCTAGCGGTGAGCAGTTCTTC,CSVEPSSGEQFF
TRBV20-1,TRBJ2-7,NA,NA,TGCAGTGCTAGAGACCCTAGCGTAGCTAGCAGGTACGAGCAGTACTTC,CSARDPSVASRYEQYF
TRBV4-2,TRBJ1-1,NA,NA,TGTGCCAGCAGCCAAACGGGGCTTCCGGGGACTGAAGCTTTCTTT,CASSQTGLPGTEAFF
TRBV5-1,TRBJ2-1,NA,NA,TGCGCCAGCAGCCTGTTCTTGCTAGTGAGCTCCTACAATGAGCAGTTCTTC,CASSLFLLVSSYNEQFF
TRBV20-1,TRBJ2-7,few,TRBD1,TGCAGTGCTAGTGACCCGGGACAGGGGTCCTACGAGCAGTACTTC,CSASDPGQGSYEQYF
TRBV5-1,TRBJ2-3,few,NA,TGCGCCAGCAGCTTGGAGTCCAACACAGATACGCAGTATTTT,CASSLESNTDTQYF
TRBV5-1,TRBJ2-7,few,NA,TGCGCCAGCAGCTTGACGACACAGGGCTACGAGCAGTACTTC,CASSLTTQGYEQYF
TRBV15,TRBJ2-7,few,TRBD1,TGTGCCACCAGAAGGGACAGGGGAAACTACGAGCAGTACTTC,CATRRDRGNYEQYF
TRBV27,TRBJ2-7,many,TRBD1,TGTGCCAGCAGTTTTGGGACAGCCAGGGAGCAGTACTTC,CASSFGTAREQYF
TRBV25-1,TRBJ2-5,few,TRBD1,TGTGCCAGCAGTCCCTACAGGGGTTTGAGGGAGACCCAGTACTTC,CASSPYRGLRETQYF
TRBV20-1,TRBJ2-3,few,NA,TGCAGTGCTAGGGTAACAGGGATGACAGATACGCAGTATTTT,CSARVTGMTDTQYF
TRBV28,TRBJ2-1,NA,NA,TGTGCCAGCAGTTTATCCCTAGCAGATGAGCAGTTCTTC,CASSLSLADEQFF
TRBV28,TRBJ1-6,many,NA,TGTGCCAGCAGTCTCCTGGGGGGGGATCATTCACCCCTCCACTTT,CASSLLGGDHSPLHF
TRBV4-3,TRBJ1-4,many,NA,TGCGCCAGCAGCCAAAACCCGGATGTTAATGAAAAACTGTTTTTT,CASSQNPDVNEKLFF
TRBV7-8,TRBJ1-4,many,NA,TGTGCCAGCAGCTTATCCCCCGCCGTCGAAAAACTGTTTTTT,CASSLSPAVEKLFF
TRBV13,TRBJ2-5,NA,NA,TGTGCCAGCAGCGCCCCTCGACATTGGCAAGAGACCCAGTACTTC,CASSAPRHWQETQYF
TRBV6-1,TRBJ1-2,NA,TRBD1,TGTGCCAGCAGTGCCCAAGGGGGCAGGGGCTACACCTTC,CASSAQGGRGYTF
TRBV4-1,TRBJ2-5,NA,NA,TGCGCCAGCAGCCAAGATGGGTTATCGGGGACCCAGTACTTC,CASSQDGLSGTQYF
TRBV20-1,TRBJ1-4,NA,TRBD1,TGCAGTGCTAGGGGGACAGCAGGCGCGGAAAAACTGTTTTTT,CSARGTAGAEKLFF
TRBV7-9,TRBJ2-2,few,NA,TGTGCCAGCAGCCGAACATTTCCCGGGAAGGGCGGGGAGCTGTTTTTT,CASSRTFPGKGGELFF
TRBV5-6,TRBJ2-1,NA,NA,TGTGCCAGCAGCTTGTATGTGCTAGCGATCAATGAGCAGTTCTTC,CASSLYVLAINEQFF
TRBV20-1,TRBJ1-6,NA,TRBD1,TGCAGTGCTAGGGGGACAGGGAGTTCACCCCTCCACTTT,CSARGTGSSPLHF
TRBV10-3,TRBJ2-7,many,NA,TGTGCCATCCGGGCAGGATCTTCCTACGAGCAGTACTTC,CAIRAGSSYEQYF
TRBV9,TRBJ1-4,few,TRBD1,TGTGCCAGCAGCGAATTGCAGGGGGAGAATGAAAAACTGTTTTTT,CASSELQGENEKLFF
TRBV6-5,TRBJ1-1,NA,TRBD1,TGTGCCAGCAGTCACGGGACAGCAAACACTGAAGCTTTCTTT,CASSHGTANTEAFF
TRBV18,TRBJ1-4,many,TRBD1,TGTGCCAGCTCACCTCAAGGACAGGGGGTCTCTGCAACTAATGAAAAACTGTTTTTT,CASSPQGQGVSATNEKLFF
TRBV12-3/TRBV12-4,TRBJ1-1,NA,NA,TGTGCCAGCAGCCCTGGACGGACCACTGAAGCTTTCTTT,CASSPGRTTEAFF
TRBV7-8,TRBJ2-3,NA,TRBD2,TGTGCCAGCAGCTTAATCGGAGAGGGAGGGCCTTCTACGCAGTATTTT,CASSLIGEGGPSTQYF
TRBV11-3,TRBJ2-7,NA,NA,TGTGCCAGCAGTTCCAGCCGAGGTGGTTGGGAGCAGTACTTC,CASSSSRGGWEQYF
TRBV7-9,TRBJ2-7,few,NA,TGTGCCAGCAACCCACTGGAGGGGAACGAGCAGTACTTC,CASNPLEGNEQYF
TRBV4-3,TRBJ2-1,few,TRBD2,TGCGCCAGCAGCCAAGACCCCACTAGCGGGGGGTACAATGAGCAGTTCTTC,CASSQDPTSGGYNEQFF
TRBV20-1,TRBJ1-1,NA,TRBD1,TGCAGTGCTAGGGGACAGGACCCGACTGAAGCTTTCTTT,CSARGQDPTEAFF
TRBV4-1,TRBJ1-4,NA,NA,TGCGCCAGCAGCCAAGATTGGTCGGTCCGAGAAAAACTGTTTTTT,CASSQDWSVREKLFF
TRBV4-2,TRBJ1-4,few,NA,TGTGCCAGCAGCCAAGAAGTGGGTGAAAAACTGTTTTTT,CASSQEVGEKLFF
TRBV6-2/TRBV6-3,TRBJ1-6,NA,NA,TGTGCCAGCACGACTTCCAAGGGGCGAAATTCACCCCTCCACTTT,CASTTSKGRNSPLHF
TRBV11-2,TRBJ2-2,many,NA,TGTGCCAGCAGCCCACGTCAGGGATACACCGGGGAGCTGTTTTTT,CASSPRQGYTGELFF
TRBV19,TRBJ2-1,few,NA,TGTGCCAGTAGTATAGGGGGCCCGGCTAATGAGCAGTTCTTC,CASSIGGPANEQFF
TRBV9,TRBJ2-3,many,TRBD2,TGTGCCGGATCTAGCGGTACTACAGATACGCAGTATTTT,CAGSSGTTDTQYF
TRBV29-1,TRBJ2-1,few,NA,TGCAGCGTTGGAGGGGGAGGCGGGAGAGCCTACAATGAGCAGTTCTTC,CSVGGGGGRAYNEQFF
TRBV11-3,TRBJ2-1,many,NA,TGTGCCAGCAGCTTAGAAGCGATTGTTACCGAACGGAATGAGCAGTTCTTC,CASSLEAIVTERNEQFF